This T cell receptor beta chain was profiled in a study of metastatic and nonmetastatic thyroid tumors. At the level of the study: Where malignant and benign thyroid patients were concerned, repertoires were compared across blood and tumor or nodule tissue. Regarding the study as a whole: A significant increase in TCR beta diversity was reportedly seen in malignant thyroid tumors relative to benign nodules, in blood and tumor.

Among the patients, none had received any treatment before thyroid surgery. This clone has just a few counts. Its specificity is unknown. In the original workflow: For papillary thyroid cancer, a distant-metastasis classifier was constructed from CDR3 differences observed across clinicopathological groups. MiXCR reprocessed the PCR reads for TCRdb. These V and J calls rely on TCRdb rather than the paper's analysis. In the table there are fewer than 6,000 clones, over 25% of which are singletons. The CDR3 contains 12 residues. The germline V gene encodes CDR1 LNHDA and CDR2 SQIVND (reference sequence). V dropped 5 bases and J dropped 5 bases, with 9 bases sitting between them.

Sequencing was done on a sample of adjacent normal tissue. This clonotype was sampled from a female donor with papillary thyroid cancer or a benign thyroid nodule (not recorded which). Some clones in this sample may be carry-over from other donors' samples. This sequence joins TRBV19 and TRBJ1-2, with D unresolved. The chain's CDR3 is CASSGGVYGYTF. The CDR3 nucleotides are TGTGCCAGTAGTGGCGGGGTGTATGGCTACACCTTC.